These 20 T cell receptor beta chains came from one sample sequenced in a study of shared clonotypes between healthy human individuals. Profiled with immunoSEQ multiplex PCR; TCRdb holds only in-frame clones, not every one. The profile shows roughly 770,000 clones, about 97% of them singletons. In the naive CD8 group, cells lacked CD45RO and were positively selected for CCR7, so terminally differentiated effector memory CD45RA+ cells were left out. Material: naive CD8+ T cells sorted from blood. The receptors originated from a man aged 30-40 years in good health.

The genes are TRBV11-3 and TRBJ1-1, with a tentative D call TRBD1 (5 bases). Germline V gives CDR1 SGHNT, CDR2 YENEEA. The germline V and J ends were trimmed by 1 base and 4 bases, with 10 bases remaining between them. This CDR3 has 14 residues. The CDR3 protein is CASSLGGGSTEAFF. As DNA, the CDR3 is TGTGCCAGCAGCTTAGGTGGGGGATCCACTGAAGCTTTCTTT.

The CDR3 loop is CASSPRYGMNTEAFF. CDR3 in DNA: TGTGCCAGCAGTCCCCGATACGGCATGAACACTGAAGCTTTCTTT. The rearrangement uses TRBV27 and TRBJ1-1; D is uncertain. Germline assignment: CDR1 MNHEY and CDR2 SMNVEV (reference sequence). V lost 5 bases, J lost 0 bases, and 13 bases lay in between. The CDR3 extends over 15 amino acids.

The chain carries TRBV7-9 and TRBJ1-2; the match to TRBD1 covers 8 bases. From germline, CDR1 is SEHNR and CDR2 FQNEAQ (reference sequence). With V trimmed by 5 bases and J by 4 bases, 6 bases remained unmatched. This CDR3 comprises 14 residues. CDR3 amino acids: CASSPTTGVYGYTF. The DNA of the CDR3 is TGTGCCAGCAGCCCGACGACAGGGGTCTATGGCTACACCTTC.

The chain has TRBV7-9 and TRBJ2-5; 10 bases agree with TRBD1. Trimming at V came to 1 base and at J to 3 bases, leaving 8 bases not matched to a gene. This CDR3 contains 17 residues. The germline CDR1 and CDR2 sequences are SEHNR and FQNEAQ (reference sequence). The CDR3 loop reads CASSLVGQGIWEETQYF. CDR3 coding DNA: TGTGCCAGCAGCTTAGTGGGACAGGGGATCTGGGAAGAGACCCAGTACTTC. Full variable domain (remainder filled in from reference TRBV7-9 and TRBJ2-5): DTGVSQNPRHKITKRGQNVTFRCDPISEHNRLYWYRQTLGQGPEFLTYFQNEAQLEKSRLLSDRFSAERPKGSFSTLEIQRTEQGDSAMYLCASSLVGQGIWEETQYFGPGTRLLVL.

The V call is TRBV2, the J call TRBJ1-5; 9 nucleotides align to TRBD1. CDR3 length: 17 residues. With V trimmed by 8 bases and J by 2 bases, 13 bases remained unmatched. Per germline, CDR1 SNHLY and CDR2 FYNNEI. CDR3 sequence: CASGGQGIGSGNQPQHF. CDR3 bases: TGTGCCAGCGGTGGACAGGGGATAGGTAGTGGCAATCAGCCCCAGCATTTT.

This sequence joins TRBV9 and TRBJ1-4; the D gene is possibly TRBD1 (5 bases). Between the trimmed V and J ends, which lost 0 bases and 8 bases, there was a span of 14 bases. The CDR3 covers 15 residues. Germline CDR1 reads SGDLS; CDR2 reads YYNGEE. The CDR3 loop reads CASSVAGQGDEKLFF. Written as DNA, the CDR3 is TGTGCCAGCAGCGTAGCAGGGCAGGGTGACGAAAAACTGTTTTTT.

The gene calls are TRBV11-2 and TRBJ2-7; D is possibly TRBD2 (5 bases). V was shortened by 0 bases and J by 0 bases, with 12 bases between the two germline ends. Per the germline V gene, CDR1 is SGHAT and CDR2 is FQNNGV. The CDR3 is made up of 16 amino acids. DNA of the CDR3: TGTGCCAGCAGCTTAGATCTCGGACTGACCTCCTACGAGCAGTACTTC. Protein sequence: CASSLDLGLTSYEQYF.

The chain joins TRBV4-1 to TRBJ2-3, with 7 bases identical to TRBD2. Germline CDR1 reads MGHRA; CDR2 reads YSYEKL. The CDR3 extends over 17 amino acids. The junction had 8 bases not matched to a gene; V was cut back by 0 bases and J by 2 bases. The CDR3 sequence is CASSQDQGGRDTDTQYF. CDR3 sequence (DNA): TGCGCCAGCAGCCAAGATCAGGGCGGGAGAGACACAGATACGCAGTATTTT.

The V gene is TRBV7-9, the J gene TRBJ2-2; D perhaps matches TRBD1 (6 bases). CDR3 length equals 14 residues. Between the trimmed V and J ends, which lost 5 bases and 5 bases, there was a span of 12 bases. Germline values: CDR1 SEHNR, CDR2 FQNEAQ (reference sequence). The CDR3 nucleotides read TGTGCCAGCAGCCCCCGGGACACGACCGGGGAGCTGTTTTTT. It encodes CASSPRDTTGELFF. Combining the CDR3 with reference TRBV7-9 and TRBJ2-2 gives the whole variable domain DTGVSQNPRHKITKRGQNVTFRCDPISEHNRLYWYRQTLGQGPEFLTYFQNEAQLEKSRLLSDRFSAERPKGSFSTLEIQRTEQGDSAMYLCASSPRDTTGELFFGEGSRLTVL.

V and J are TRBV6-5 and TRBJ2-5; D ambiguous. The V end was cut by 8 bases, the J end by 4 bases, with 11 bases between. The germline gives CDR1 MNHEY, CDR2 SVGAGI. The length of the CDR3 is 12 residues. The CDR3 DNA sequence: TGTGCCAGCGTAGGCCTTGGAGAGACCCAGTACTTC. As protein: CASVGLGETQYF.

The chain joins TRBV4-1 to TRBJ2-3; 12 bases agree with TRBD1. Per the germline V gene, CDR1 is MGHRA and CDR2 is YSYEKL. J gave up 7 bases and V 5 bases, and 7 bases lay outside the gene matches. The CDR3 extends over 15 amino acids. The CDR3 protein is CASSDGTGGGNTQYF. The CDR3 bases are TGCGCCAGCAGCGATGGGACAGGGGGCGGGAATACGCAGTATTTT.

This clone was counted a single time. The rearrangement joins TRBV11-2 to TRBJ2-7; D not resolved. The CDR3 contains 12 residues. The V gene lost 0 bases and the J gene lost 5 bases, with 5 bases spanning the gap. CDR1 SGHAT and CDR2 FQNNGV come from the germline V gene. The CDR3 is CASSLEAHEQYF. The DNA of the CDR3 is TGTGCCAGCAGCTTAGAGGCCCACGAGCAGTACTTC.

This clone was seen a single time. This rearrangement joins TRBV28 to TRBJ2-7, with D perhaps matching TRBD2 (5 bases). The germline V gene encodes CDR1 MDHEN and CDR2 SYDVKM. This CDR3 has 13 amino acids. Trimming took off 7 bases at V and 3 bases at J, with 13 bases between the two ends. In nucleotides, the CDR3 is TGTGCCAGCAAGTTTGAGGGCGGCTACGAGCAGTACTTC. Protein: CASKFEGGYEQYF.

The rearrangement uses TRBV6-5 and TRBJ2-1; possibly TRBD2 for D (5 bases). The CDR3 runs to 13 residues. With 5 bases removed from V and 9 bases from J, the gap between germline ends came to 14 bases. Germline V gene data show CDR1 as MNHEY and CDR2 as SVGAGI. The CDR3 protein is CASSKGGFAEQFF. Written as DNA, the CDR3 is TGTGCCAGCAGTAAAGGCGGGTTCGCTGAGCAGTTCTTC.

The rearrangement joins TRBV15 to TRBJ1-5; D gene uncertain. Trimming shortened V by 4 bases and J by 5 bases, and 9 bases separated the two germline ends. This CDR3 has 13 amino acids. The germline gives CDR1 LNHNV, CDR2 YYDKDF (reference sequence). The CDR3 sequence is CATSNSLYQPQHF. For the CDR3, the DNA is TGTGCCACCAGCAACAGTCTCTATCAGCCCCAGCATTTT.

The CDR3 nucleotides are TGTGCCAGCAGTGAGGGGGATACGCAGTATTTT. As protein: CASSEGDTQYF. V usage is TRBV2 and J usage is TRBJ2-3, with D unclear. The CDR3 runs 11 residues. Trimming cost V 3 bases and J 6 bases, with 4 bases left between them. CDR1 SNHLY and CDR2 FYNNEI come from the germline V gene. Full variable domain (rest looked up from reference TRBV2 and TRBJ2-3): EPEVTQTPSHQVTQMGQEVILRCVPISNHLYFYWYRQILGQKVEFLVSFYNNEISEKSEIFDDQFSVERPDGSNFTLKIRSTKLEDSAMYFCASSEGDTQYFGPGTRLTVL.

The rearrangement links TRBV5-1 to TRBJ2-2; D gene uncertain. Germline V gives CDR1 SGHRS, CDR2 YFSETQ. There are 16 residues in the CDR3. The V gene lost 1 base and the J gene lost 1 base, with 11 bases spanning the gap. Written as DNA, the CDR3 is TGCGCCAGCAGCTTGCTGTCGGTGGTGAACACCGGGGAGCTGTTTTTT. Its protein product is CASSLLSVVNTGELFF.

With regard to this clone: The junction shows a germline mismatch at one end, possibly a read error. The gene calls are TRBV7-7 and TRBJ2-3, with a tentative D call TRBD2 (5 bases). This CDR3 region has 15 residues. Looked up from germline, CDR1 is SSHAT and CDR2 is FNYEAQ (reference sequence). The chain's CDR3 is CASSLGEGSADTQYF. The CDR3 DNA reads TGTGCTAGCAGCTTAGGAGAGGGAAGTGCAGATACGCAGTATTTT.

The genes are TRBV28 and TRBJ2-7; TRBD2 aligns across 12 bases. Germline trimming cut 8 bases from V and 9 bases from J; bases unmatched to any gene: 8. This CDR3 is 13 amino acids long. Germline assignment: CDR1 MDHEN and CDR2 SYDVKM. The CDR3 loop is CASLASGRAWQYF. The CDR3 bases are TGTGCCAGCCTGGCTAGCGGGAGGGCCTGGCAGTACTTC.

The chain joins TRBV27 to TRBJ2-1; TRBD1 aligns across 8 bases. The germline V gene has CDR1 MNHEY and CDR2 SMNVEV (reference sequence). The trim removed 2 bases at V and 8 bases at J, leaving 8 bases unmatched. The CDR3 is 15 residues long. The CDR3 region has the DNA TGTGCCAGCAGTTTACTGGACAGGGTGGGCCATGAGCAGTTCTTC. Amino acid sequence: CASSLLDRVGHEQFF.